The rows below give T cell receptor beta chains drawn from one sample of a study of blood T cell repertoires in COVID-19. Only in-frame clones appear in the TCRdb table, and some are missing; sequencing was by immunoSEQ multiplex PCR. The repertoire has 150,000 to 200,000 clones, 85% to 90% of them found once; the top ten carry about 2.1%. The source material was PBMCs or T cells enriched from blood (not recorded which). The source of these receptors is a middle-aged woman with acute COVID-19. Both conserved end residues are part of each CDR3. A D gene is named only where the DNA matches it firmly. Part of the rows lack a size; the others show once, few, many or a class for expanded clones.

V	D	J	size	DNA	CDR3
TRBV3-1/TRBV3-2	.	TRBJ2-7	.	TGTGCCAGCAGCCAACGCGAAGGAGGTTACGAGCAGTACTTC	CASSQREGGYEQYF
TRBV12-3/TRBV12-4	.	TRBJ2-1	.	TGTGCCAGCAGTTTCGGGAATGAGCAGTTCTTC	CASSFGNEQFF
TRBV6-5	TRBD1	TRBJ2-1	few	TGTGCCAGCAGTTACTTATCGACAGGGAACAATGAGCAGTTCTTC	CASSYLSTGNNEQFF
TRBV3-1/TRBV3-2	.	TRBJ2-1	once	TGTGCCAGCAGCCTTGGGCTACCTTGGGATGAGCAGTTCTTC	CASSLGLPWDEQFF
TRBV5-1	.	TRBJ1-6	.	TGCGCCAGCAGCTTGGGTCAGGGTGATAATTCACCCCTCCACTTT	CASSLGQGDNSPLHF
TRBV7-9	.	TRBJ1-4	.	TGTGCCAGCAGCCCCCGTGGAGGAGTTAATGAAAAACTGTTTTTT	CASSPRGGVNEKLFF
TRBV21-1	.	TRBJ1-3	.	TGTGCCAGCAGCAAGCTACAGGGTAAGGTGGGAAACACCATATATTTT	CASSKLQGKVGNTIYF
TRBV7-9	.	TRBJ1-1	.	TGTGCCAGCAGCTTCGAAAGGACAGCTAAAGCTTTCTTT	CASSFERTAKAFF
TRBV9	.	TRBJ1-4	.	TGTGCCAGCAGCGTAGCTGGGGGCACTAATGAAAAACTGTTTTTT	CASSVAGGTNEKLFF
TRBV11-2	.	TRBJ2-7	.	TGTGCCAGCAGCCCCGACAGTAGTAACTCCTACGAGCAGTACTTC	CASSPDSSNSYEQYF
TRBV6-5	.	TRBJ2-5	.	TGTGCCAGCAGACGCGACAGGGAGACCCAGTACTTC	CASRRDRETQYF
TRBV24-1	TRBD2	TRBJ2-3	.	TGTGCCACCAGTGACCGAAGCGGGGGCACAGATACGCAGTATTTT	CATSDRSGGTDTQYF
TRBV7-8	TRBD2	TRBJ2-7	few	TGTGCCAGCAGCGCAGGTGCGGGAGAGACCTACGAGCAGTACTTC	CASSAGAGETYEQYF
TRBV28	TRBD1	TRBJ2-2	.	TGTGCCAGCAGGCCGACCAGGGGGCGCATCACCGGGGAGCTGTTTTTT	CASRPTRGRITGELFF
TRBV19	.	TRBJ2-2	.	TGTGCCAGTACGGGCGGGGATGACACCGGGGAGCTGTTTTTT	CASTGGDDTGELFF
TRBV7-2	.	TRBJ2-3	.	TGTGCCAGCAGCTTAGTAGTTAGCACAGATACGCAGTATTTT	CASSLVVSTDTQYF
TRBV5-4	.	TRBJ2-7	.	TGTGCCAGCAGCATGGGACTTCCCTACGAGCAGTACTTC	CASSMGLPYEQYF
TRBV27	TRBD2	TRBJ2-1	.	TGTGCCAGCAGCCGCCAGACGGGAGGACGGAATGAGCAGTTCTTC	CASSRQTGGRNEQFF
TRBV5-1	TRBD1	TRBJ1-2	.	TGCGCCAGCAGCTCCACGACAGGGTACCTCTATGGCTACACCTTC	CASSSTTGYLYGYTF
TRBV28	TRBD2	TRBJ2-5	.	TGTGCCAGCAGTAATCCTAGCGGGGGGCATCAAGAGACCCAGTACTTC	CASSNPSGGHQETQYF
TRBV11-3	.	TRBJ2-7	.	TGTGCCAGCAGCTCTGACAGCTACGAGCAGTACTTC	CASSSDSYEQYF
TRBV6-9	.	TRBJ2-7	.	TGTGCTTCAAGGTGGGCAGGGAAGGCCTACGAGCAGTACTTC	CASRWAGKAYEQYF
TRBV13	.	TRBJ1-2	.	TGTGCCAGCAGCTTAGGACAGGCTAACTATGGCTACACCTTC	CASSLGQANYGYTF
TRBV27	.	TRBJ1-2	.	TGTGCCAGCAGACAAAGCTGGCCAGGGGACCTTATTAACTATGGCTACACCTTC	CASRQSWPGDLINYGYTF
TRBV15	.	TRBJ1-5	.	TGTGCCACCAGCAGAGACCCGGGATCCAGCAATCAGCCCCAGCATTTT	CATSRDPGSSNQPQHF
TRBV10-2	TRBD2	TRBJ2-3	.	TGCGCCAGCAGTCCTAGCGGGGTTAGCACAGATACGCAGTATTTT	CASSPSGVSTDTQYF
TRBV27	.	TRBJ2-2	.	TGTGCCAGCAGTTTATCAAAACTAGAAACCACCGGGGAGCTGTTTTTT	CASSLSKLETTGELFF
TRBV7-2	.	TRBJ1-2	once	TGTGCCAGCAGCTTATTCGTCGGGGGTTCGGACTATGGCTACACCTTC	CASSLFVGGSDYGYTF
TRBV19	TRBD1	TRBJ2-2	.	TGTGCCAGTACTATATATCCCGCCGGGACAGGGCTATTCACCGGGGAGCTGTTTTTT	CASTIYPAGTGLFTGELFF
TRBV10-3	.	TRBJ2-7	.	TGTGCCATCAGAGAAAGGGGGGGGGAGCAGTACTTC	CAIRERGGEQYF
TRBV2	TRBD2	TRBJ2-1	.	TGTGCCAGCAGTTTCTCCGGGACTAGCGGGAGGCTACGCTACAATGAGCAGTTCTTC	CASSFSGTSGRLRYNEQFF
TRBV6-6	.	TRBJ2-7	.	TGTGCCAGCAGTACCCGGACTCTTAGCTCCTACGAGCAGTACTTC	CASSTRTLSSYEQYF
TRBV10-2	.	TRBJ2-3	.	TGCGCCAGCAGCGGTTGGGGGCGCCTTAGCACAGATACGCAGTATTTT	CASSGWGRLSTDTQYF
TRBV11-3	.	TRBJ2-7	.	TGTGCCAGCAGCTCGGACATTCCGGCCTACGAGCAGTACTTC	CASSSDIPAYEQYF
TRBV14	.	TRBJ1-3	.	TGTGCCAGCAGCCAAGCCCCGGGGGGGCTATCCGGAAACACCATATATTTT	CASSQAPGGLSGNTIYF
TRBV5-1	.	TRBJ1-1	.	TGCGCCAGCAGCTTGGTGGGGTCTCCGGGAAACACTGAAGCTTTCTTT	CASSLVGSPGNTEAFF
TRBV5-5	.	TRBJ1-5	.	TGTGCCAGCAGCTTGGGGGGAGCCCGGCTTAATCAGCCCCAGCATTTT	CASSLGGARLNQPQHF
TRBV28	TRBD2	TRBJ2-3	.	TGTGCCAGCAGGTCTGGGACTAGCGGCACAGATACGCAGTATTTT	CASRSGTSGTDTQYF
TRBV27	.	TRBJ2-7	.	TGTGCCAGCAGTTTAGAGGGTTCATCCTACGAGCAGTACTTC	CASSLEGSSYEQYF
TRBV2	.	TRBJ1-5	.	TGTGCCAGCAGTCGGAGGGGCAATCAGCCCCAGCATTTT	CASSRRGNQPQHF
TRBV7-6	TRBD2	TRBJ2-7	.	TGTGCCAGCAGCTTAGGGCAGCGGGGGGCCCACGAGCAGTACTTC	CASSLGQRGAHEQYF
TRBV29-1	.	TRBJ2-7	once	TGCAGCGTTGGGGAAGGGGACTACGAGCAGTACTTC	CSVGEGDYEQYF
TRBV29-1	.	TRBJ2-2	.	TGCAGCGTTGATGCGGGGCTGGGCACCGGGGAGCTGTTTTTT	CSVDAGLGTGELFF
TRBV7-9	TRBD2	TRBJ2-5	.	TGTGCCAGCAGCGGGAGGGAACGACAAGAGACCCAGTACTTC	CASSGRERQETQYF
TRBV3-1/TRBV3-2	TRBD2	TRBJ2-2	.	TGTGCCAGCAGCCAAGAACAGCGGGAGAGGACCGGGGAGCTGTTTTTT	CASSQEQRERTGELFF
TRBV29-1	.	TRBJ2-3	.	TGCAGCGTTGATGTCGGGGGTGGGACGCAGTATTTT	CSVDVGGGTQYF
TRBV3-1/TRBV3-2	TRBD1	TRBJ2-7	.	TGTGCCAGCAGCCAAGATCCGGACAGGGACGAGCAGTACTTC	CASSQDPDRDEQYF
TRBV6-5	TRBD1	TRBJ1-2	.	TGTGCCAGCAGATTTCGGACAGGGGCCTATGGCTACACCTTC	CASRFRTGAYGYTF
TRBV18	TRBD1	TRBJ2-7	.	TGTGCCAGCTCGCCAGGGACAGGCTCCGAGCAGTACTTC	CASSPGTGSEQYF
TRBV7-8	.	TRBJ1-5	.	TGTGCCAGCAGCTCTCAGGGGACCCTAAATCAGCCCCAGCATTTT	CASSSQGTLNQPQHF
TRBV4-2	.	TRBJ2-7	.	TGTGCCAGCAGCCAAGATCTTGCGGGAACCTACGAGCAGTACTTC	CASSQDLAGTYEQYF
TRBV6-6	TRBD2	TRBJ2-5	.	TGTGCCACCGGACTAGCGGGAGAGACCCAGTACTTC	CATGLAGETQYF
TRBV6-5	.	TRBJ1-6	.	TGTGCCAGCAGGGCCAGATACAGTAATTCACCCCTCCACTTT	CASRARYSNSPLHF
TRBV14	TRBD1	TRBJ1-1	.	TGTGCCAGCAGCCAATTTCACAGGGGTACTGAAGCTTTCTTT	CASSQFHRGTEAFF
TRBV5-1	TRBD2	TRBJ2-1	.	TGCGCCAGCAGCACTAGCGGGACATCCTACAATGAGCAGTTCTTC	CASSTSGTSYNEQFF
TRBV4-1	TRBD2	TRBJ2-7	.	TGCGCCAGCAGCCAAGATCAAGGGACTATAACATACGAGCAGTACTTC	CASSQDQGTITYEQYF
TRBV7-3	.	TRBJ1-6	.	TGTGCCAGCAGCTTACGGAGGGGTTCACCCCTCCACTTT	CASSLRRGSPLHF
TRBV3-1/TRBV3-2	.	TRBJ2-7	.	TGTGCCAGCAGCTCATCCTACGAGCAGTACTTC	CASSSSYEQYF
TRBV10-2	.	TRBJ1-1	.	TGCGCCAGCAGTGATGGCACGAACACTGAAGCTTTCTTT	CASSDGTNTEAFF